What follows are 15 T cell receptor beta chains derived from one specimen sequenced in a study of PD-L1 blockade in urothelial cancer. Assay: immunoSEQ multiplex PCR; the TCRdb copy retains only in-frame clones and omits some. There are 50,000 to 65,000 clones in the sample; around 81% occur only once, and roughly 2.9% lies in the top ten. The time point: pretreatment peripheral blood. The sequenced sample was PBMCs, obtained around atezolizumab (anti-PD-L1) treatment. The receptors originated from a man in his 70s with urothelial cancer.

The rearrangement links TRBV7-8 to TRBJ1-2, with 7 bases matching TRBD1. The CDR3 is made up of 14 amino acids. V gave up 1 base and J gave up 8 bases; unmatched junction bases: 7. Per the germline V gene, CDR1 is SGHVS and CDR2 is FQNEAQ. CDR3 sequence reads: CASSLGGQAGGYTF. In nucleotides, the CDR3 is TGTGCCAGCAGCTTAGGAGGACAGGCTGGAGGCTACACCTTC.

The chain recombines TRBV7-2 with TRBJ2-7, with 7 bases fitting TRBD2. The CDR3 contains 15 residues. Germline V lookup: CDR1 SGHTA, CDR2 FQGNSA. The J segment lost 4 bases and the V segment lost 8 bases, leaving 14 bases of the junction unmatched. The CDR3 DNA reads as TGTGCCAGCGGCCCCGGGCGAAGCGGGACGTACGAGCAGTACTTC. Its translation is CASGPGRSGTYEQYF.

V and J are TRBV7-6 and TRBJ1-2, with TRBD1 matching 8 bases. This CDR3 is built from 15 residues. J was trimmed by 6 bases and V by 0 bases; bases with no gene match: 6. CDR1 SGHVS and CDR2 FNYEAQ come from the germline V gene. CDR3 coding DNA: TGTGCCAGCAGCTTAGCCTTACAGGGGGAGAATGGCTACACCTTC. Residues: CASSLALQGENGYTF.

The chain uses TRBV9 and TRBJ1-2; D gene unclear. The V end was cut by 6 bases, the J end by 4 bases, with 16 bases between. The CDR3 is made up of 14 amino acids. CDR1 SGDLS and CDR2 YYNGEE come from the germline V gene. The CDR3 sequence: CASTPSRDGYGYTF. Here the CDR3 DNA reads TGTGCCAGCACCCCTTCGAGGGATGGCTATGGCTACACCTTC. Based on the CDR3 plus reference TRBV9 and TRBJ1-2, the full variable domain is DSGVTQTPKHLITATGQRVTLRCSPRSGDLSVYWYQQSLDQGLQFLIQYYNGEERAKGNILERFSAQQFPDLHSELNLSSLELGDSALYFCASTPSRDGYGYTFGSGTRLTVV.

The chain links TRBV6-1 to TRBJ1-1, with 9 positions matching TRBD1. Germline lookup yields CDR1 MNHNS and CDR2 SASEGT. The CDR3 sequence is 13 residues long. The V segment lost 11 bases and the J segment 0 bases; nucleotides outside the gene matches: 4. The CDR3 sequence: CACYRGLNTEAFF. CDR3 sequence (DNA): TGTGCCTGCTACAGGGGGCTGAACACTGAAGCTTTCTTT.

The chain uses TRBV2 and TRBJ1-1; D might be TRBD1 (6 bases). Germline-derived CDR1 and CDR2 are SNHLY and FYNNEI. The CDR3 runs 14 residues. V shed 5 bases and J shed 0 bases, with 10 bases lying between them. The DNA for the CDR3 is TGTGCCAGCAGTATACAGGGCATGAACACTGAAGCTTTCTTT. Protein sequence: CASSIQGMNTEAFF.

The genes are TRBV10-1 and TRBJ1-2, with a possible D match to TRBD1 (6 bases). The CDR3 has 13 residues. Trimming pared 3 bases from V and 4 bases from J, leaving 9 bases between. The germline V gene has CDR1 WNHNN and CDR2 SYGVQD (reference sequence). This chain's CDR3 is CASSDDRLYGYTF. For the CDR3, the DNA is TGCGCCAGCAGTGATGACAGGCTCTATGGCTACACCTTC.

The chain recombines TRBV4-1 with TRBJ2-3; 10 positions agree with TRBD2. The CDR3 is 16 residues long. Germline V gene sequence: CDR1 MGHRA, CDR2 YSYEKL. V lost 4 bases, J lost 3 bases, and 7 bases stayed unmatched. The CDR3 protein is CASSREPSGRTDTQYF. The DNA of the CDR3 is TGCGCCAGCAGCCGAGAGCCTAGCGGGAGAACAGATACGCAGTATTTT.

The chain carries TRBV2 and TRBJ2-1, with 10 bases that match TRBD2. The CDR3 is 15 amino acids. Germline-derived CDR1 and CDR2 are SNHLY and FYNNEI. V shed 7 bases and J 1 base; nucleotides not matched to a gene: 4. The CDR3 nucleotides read TGTGCCAGCACCCAACTAGCGGGGTCCTACAATGAGCAGTTCTTC. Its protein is CASTQLAGSYNEQFF. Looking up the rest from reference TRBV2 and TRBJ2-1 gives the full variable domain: EPEVTQTPSHQVTQMGQEVILRCVPISNHLYFYWYRQILGQKVEFLVSFYNNEISEKSEIFDDQFSVERPDGSNFTLKIRSTKLEDSAMYFCASTQLAGSYNEQFFGPGTRLTVL.

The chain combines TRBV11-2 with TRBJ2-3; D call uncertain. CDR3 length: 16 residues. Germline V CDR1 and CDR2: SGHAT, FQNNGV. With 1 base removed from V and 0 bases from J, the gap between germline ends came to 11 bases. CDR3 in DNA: TGTGCCAGCAGCTTAGGCTTTGCGGTTAGCACAGATACGCAGTATTTT. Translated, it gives CASSLGFAVSTDTQYF.

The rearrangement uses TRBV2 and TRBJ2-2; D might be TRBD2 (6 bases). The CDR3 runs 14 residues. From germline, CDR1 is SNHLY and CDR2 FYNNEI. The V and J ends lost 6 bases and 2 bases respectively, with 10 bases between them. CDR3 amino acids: CASRRDANTGELFF. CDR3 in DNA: TGTGCCAGCAGGCGGGACGCCAACACCGGGGAGCTGTTTTTT. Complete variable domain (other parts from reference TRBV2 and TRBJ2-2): EPEVTQTPSHQVTQMGQEVILRCVPISNHLYFYWYRQILGQKVEFLVSFYNNEISEKSEIFDDQFSVERPDGSNFTLKIRSTKLEDSAMYFCASRRDANTGELFFGEGSRLTVL.

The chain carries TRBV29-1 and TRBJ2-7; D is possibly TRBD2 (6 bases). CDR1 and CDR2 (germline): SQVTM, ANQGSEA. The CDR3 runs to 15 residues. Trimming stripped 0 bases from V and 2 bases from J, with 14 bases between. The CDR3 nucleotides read TGCAGCGTTGAAGATAGCGGTTTATCCACCTACGAGCAGTACTTC. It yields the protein CSVEDSGLSTYEQYF.

The CDR3 reads CASSLTSGDVDTQYF. CDR3 DNA sequence: TGTGCCAGCAGCCTGACTAGCGGGGACGTAGATACGCAGTATTTT. This sequence joins TRBV28 and TRBJ2-3; 11 nucleotides align to TRBD2. Germline CDR1 is MDHEN and CDR2 is SYDVKM. This CDR3 region has 15 residues. Losses at the gene ends were 6 bases for V and 5 bases for J; bases not matched to a gene: 7. The complete variable domain, with remaining parts taken from reference TRBV28 and TRBJ2-3, reads DVKVTQSSRYLVKRTGEKVFLECVQDMDHENMFWYRQDPGLGLRLIYFSYDVKMKEKGDIPEGYSVSREKKERFSLILESASTNQTSMYLCASSLTSGDVDTQYFGPGTRLTVL.

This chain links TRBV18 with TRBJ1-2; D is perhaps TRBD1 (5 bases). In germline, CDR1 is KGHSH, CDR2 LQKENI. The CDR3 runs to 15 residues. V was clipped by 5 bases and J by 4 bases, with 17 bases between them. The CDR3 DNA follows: TGTGCCAGCTCATCCTCCCCGACAGTCCTCTATGGCTACACCTTC. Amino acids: CASSSSPTVLYGYTF. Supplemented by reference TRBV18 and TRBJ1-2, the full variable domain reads NAGVMQNPRHLVRRRGQEARLRCSPMKGHSHVYWYRQLPEEGLKFMVYLQKENIIDESGMPKERFSAEFPKEGPSILRIQQVVRGDSAAYFCASSSSPTVLYGYTFGSGTRLTVV.

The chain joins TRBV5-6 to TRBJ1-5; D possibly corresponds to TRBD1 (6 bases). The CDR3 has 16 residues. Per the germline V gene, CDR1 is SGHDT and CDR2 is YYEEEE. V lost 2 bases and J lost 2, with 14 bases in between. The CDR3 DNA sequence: TGTGCCAGCAGCTTTAGGGGGTCCTATGGCAATCAGCCCCAGCATTTT. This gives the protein CASSFRGSYGNQPQHF.